The 17 T cell receptor beta chains below come from one sample, sequenced in a study of T cells in Graves' hyperthyroidism and ophthalmopathy. RNA transcripts were the template for amplifying TCR beta CDR3 regions. With the HTBI primer set, the TCR CDR3 went through a first round of RT-PCR. TCRdb redid the calling of the multiplex PCR reads with MiXCR, one entry per CDR3 protein. The repertoire consists of approximately 600,000 distinct CDR3 sequences, with 20% to 25% occurring once and the leading ten covering around a third. Sequencing was carried out using blood. The receptors here all came from a man aged 25-45 years with Graves' ophthalmopathy.

The sample holds a few counts of this clonotype. This chain links TRBV27 with TRBJ2-3, with D possibly TRBD2 on 7 matching bases. The CDR3 totals 15 residues. CDR1 and CDR2 from the germline V gene are MNHEY and SMNVEV (reference sequence). The V and J ends lost 6 bases and 8 bases respectively, with 21 bases between them. The CDR3 DNA reads as TGTGCCAGCAGCCCATCGGGGGGCCGGACTGGTACGCAGTATTTT. This gives the protein CASSPSGGRTGTQYF.

The chain uses TRBV9 and TRBJ2-2; no reliable D call. The germline V and J ends were trimmed by 4 bases and 3 bases, with 16 bases remaining between them. The CDR3 length is 16 residues. Germline CDR1 SGDLS, CDR2 YYNGEE. The CDR3 coding sequence is TGTGCCAGCAGCCCCCCAGGAAGGAAGGACACCGGGGAGCTGTTTTTT. Protein product: CASSPPGRKDTGELFF.

This chain joins TRBV5-1 and TRBJ1-4; 8 bases agree with TRBD1. The CDR3 loop spans 15 amino acids. Germline CDR1 reads SGHRS; CDR2 reads YFSETQ. Trimming removed 4 bases from V and 7 bases from J; junction bases left unmatched: 9. The CDR3 bases are TGCGCCAGCAGCCCCGCACAGGGGGTTGTTGAAAAACTGTTTTTT. It specifies CASSPAQGVVEKLFF.

There are many counts of this clonotype. V usage is TRBV7-2 and J usage is TRBJ1-5; a possible D gene is TRBD1 (5 bases). CDR3 length: 14 residues. The germline CDR1 and CDR2 sequences are SGHTA and FQGNSA. Trimming left V 4 bases short and J 3 bases short, with 10 bases between. DNA for the CDR3: TGTGCCAGCAGCTCCGCGGGGCTCAATCAGCCCCAGCATTTT. This sequence encodes CASSSAGLNQPQHF.

This clonotype was seen ten or more times. The chain uses TRBV10-3 and TRBJ1-1, with a tentative D call TRBD1 (6 bases). Germline V CDR1 and CDR2: ENHRY, SYGVKD. This CDR3 has 14 amino acids. Trimming stripped 4 bases from V and 0 bases from J, with 9 bases between. The CDR3 reads CAISGGQLNTEAFF. In nucleotides, the CDR3 is TGTGCCATCAGTGGGGGACAACTGAACACTGAAGCTTTCTTT.

The rearrangement joins TRBV29-1 to TRBJ1-2; weak D call: TRBD1 (5 bases). Germline V gene data show CDR1 as SQVTM and CDR2 as ANQGSEA. V was shortened by 7 bases and J by 1 base, with 10 bases between the two germline ends. This CDR3 region has 12 residues. In DNA, the CDR3 is TGCAGCGCCACCCAGGGTAACTATGGCTACACCTTC. Encoded protein: CSATQGNYGYTF. The entire variable domain, with the rest obtained from reference TRBV29-1 and TRBJ1-2, is as follows: SAVISQKPSRDICQRGTSLTIQCQVDSQVTMMFWYRQQPGQSLTLIATANQGSEATYESGFVIDKFPISRPNLTFSTLTVSNMSPEDSSIYLCSATQGNYGYTFGSGTRLTVV.

V is TRBV4-2 and J is TRBJ1-4, with TRBD1 matching 7 bases. Trimming at V came to 0 bases and at J to 8 bases, leaving 9 bases not matched to a gene. Germline loops: CDR1 LGHNA, CDR2 YNFKEQ. This CDR3 region has 16 residues. In nucleotides, the CDR3 is TGTGCCAGCAGCCAAGACAGACAGGGAAGAAGAGAAAAACTGTTTTTT. Protein product: CASSQDRQGRREKLFF.

This clonotype was counted ten times or more. The rearrangement joins TRBV6-1 to TRBJ1-2, with D possibly matching TRBD1 (5 bases). Per germline, CDR1 MNHNS and CDR2 SASEGT. V lost 5 bases, J lost 3 bases, and 31 bases lay in between. The CDR3 covers 20 residues. The CDR3 region has the DNA TGTGCCAGCAGTACGCGAACAGTTACCAACACGCGCGGGGCTCACTATGGCTACACCTTC. This gives the protein CASSTRTVTNTRGAHYGYTF.

This clonotype was seen more than once but under ten times. This chain joins TRBV20-1 and TRBJ2-1; D is possibly TRBD2 (6 bases). The CDR3 contains 20 residues. CDR1 and CDR2 (germline): DFQATT, SNEGSKA (reference sequence). Trimming stripped 5 bases from V and 6 bases from J, with 35 bases between. The CDR3 DNA is TGCAGTGCTTTAACCCGGACTACCGTGTTGCTCACCCCCCGTGGCAATGAGCAGTTCTTC. Protein sequence: CSALTRTTVLLTPRGNEQFF.

This clonotype was seen repeatedly, ten times or more. V and J are TRBV11-2 and TRBJ2-7; D ambiguous. The ends were cut back, 1 base at V and 6 bases at J, with 13 bases in the middle. There are 14 residues in the CDR3. Per the germline V gene, CDR1 is SGHAT and CDR2 is FQNNGV. The CDR3 DNA reads TGTGCCAGCAGCTTAGCGGCGGTGCAAAGCGAGCAGTACTTC. Protein: CASSLAAVQSEQYF.

DNA of the CDR3: TGTGCCACCAGTCTCGGGGTCAATCAGCCCCAGCATTTT. Translation gives CATSLGVNQPQHF. V gene TRBV24-1 combines with J gene TRBJ1-5; D unresolved. The V and J ends lost 6 bases and 3 bases respectively, with 8 bases between them. Germline V gene lookup returns CDR1 KGHDR and CDR2 SFDVKD. There are 13 residues in the CDR3.

This clonotype was observed a few times. The CDR3 coding sequence is TGTGCCATCAGTCTTAAGTACAGGGATGAGCAGTTCTTC. The encoded protein is CAISLKYRDEQFF. The V gene is TRBV10-3, the J gene TRBJ2-1; perhaps TRBD1 as D (6 bases). CDR3 size: 13 residues. V was trimmed by 5 bases and J by 8 bases, leaving 13 bases between them. CDR1 is ENHRY and CDR2 is SYGVKD in the germline V gene.

CDR3 sequence: CASAQARKETQYF. DNA for the CDR3: TGTGCCAGCGCACAGGCGAGGAAGGAGACCCAGTACTTC. V and J are TRBV19 and TRBJ2-5; D perhaps matches TRBD1 (5 bases). The germline CDR1 and CDR2 sequences are LNHDA and SQIVND (reference sequence). The CDR3 covers 13 residues. V was clipped by 9 bases and J by 5 bases, with 16 bases between them. The full variable domain, with the rest looked up from reference TRBV19 and TRBJ2-5, is DGGITQSPKYLFRKEGQNVTLSCEQNLNHDAMYWYRQDPGQGLRLIYYSQIVNDFQKGDIAEGYSVSREKKESFPLTVTSAQKNPTAFYLCASAQARKETQYFGPGTRLLVL.

V and J are TRBV10-2 and TRBJ2-7; TRBD2 matches at 8 bases. In germline, CDR1 is WSHSY, CDR2 SAAADI. Unmatched junction bases numbered 5, after V lost 5 bases and J lost 2 bases. The length of the CDR3 is 14 residues. The CDR3 nucleotides read TGCGCCAGCAGTTCAGCGGGACTAGCCTACGAGCAGTACTTC. It encodes CASSSAGLAYEQYF.

The chain is built from TRBV28 and TRBJ2-3; D not certain. This CDR3 comprises 13 residues. Germline V gene data show CDR1 as MDHEN and CDR2 as SYDVKM. Trimming cost V 6 bases and J 4 bases, with 11 bases left between them. The CDR3 loop is CASRIYSSDTQYF. The DNA for the CDR3 is TGTGCCAGCAGGATTTACAGCTCAGATACGCAGTATTTT.

This clonotype was seen a few times. V usage is TRBV12-3 or TRBV12-4 and J usage is TRBJ1-1; D is unresolved. This CDR3 comprises 14 residues. Trimming left V 1 base short and J 1 base short, with 7 bases between. The CDR3 coding sequence is TGTGCCAGCAGTTTAGTTCCACAGAACACTGAAGCTTTCTTT. This encodes CASSLVPQNTEAFF.

V and J are TRBV19 and TRBJ2-7; D might be TRBD1 or TRBD2, each matching 5 bases. The V and J ends lost 4 bases and 2 bases respectively, with 12 bases between them. In germline, CDR1 is LNHDA, CDR2 SQIVND (reference sequence). The CDR3 loop spans 14 amino acids. The CDR3, as DNA: TGTGCCAGTAGTACCCGGGACGCGGCCTACGAGCAGTACTTC. Protein product: CASSTRDAAYEQYF.